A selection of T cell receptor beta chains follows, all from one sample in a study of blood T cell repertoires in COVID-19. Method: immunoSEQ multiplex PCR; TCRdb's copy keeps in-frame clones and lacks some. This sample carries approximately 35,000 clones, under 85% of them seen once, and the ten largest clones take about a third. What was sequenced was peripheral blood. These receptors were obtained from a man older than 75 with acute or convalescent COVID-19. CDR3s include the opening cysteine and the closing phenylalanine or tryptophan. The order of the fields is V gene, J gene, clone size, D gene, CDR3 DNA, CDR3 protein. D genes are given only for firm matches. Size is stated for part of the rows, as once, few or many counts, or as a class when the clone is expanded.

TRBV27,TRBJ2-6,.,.,TGTGCCAGCGCTAAGGGACTGACCTCTGGGGCCAACGTCCTGACTTTC,CASAKGLTSGANVLTF
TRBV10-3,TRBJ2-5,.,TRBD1,TGTGCCATCAGTATGGCCCCGGGACAGGGTGTGGAGGAAACCCAGTACTTC,CAISMAPGQGVEETQYF
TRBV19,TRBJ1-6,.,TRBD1,TGTGCCAGTAGCCGGGACAGGGAAGATTCACCCCTCCACTTT,CASSRDREDSPLHF
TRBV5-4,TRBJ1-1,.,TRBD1,TGTGCCAGCAACTCATTGTCAGGGGGCGCAAGTGAAGCTTTCTTT,CASNSLSGGASEAFF
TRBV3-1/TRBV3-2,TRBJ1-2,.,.,TGTGCCAGCAGGGGGGAGGAGGATGGCTATGGCTACACCTTC,CASRGEEDGYGYTF
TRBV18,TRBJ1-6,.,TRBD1,TGTGCCAGCTCACCACGACAGGGAAAGGACTCACCCCTCCACTTT,CASSPRQGKDSPLHF
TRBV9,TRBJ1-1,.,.,TGTGCCAGCAGCCCGCGGGGGGGGCGGACTGAAGCTTTCTTT,CASSPRGGRTEAFF
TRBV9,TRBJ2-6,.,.,TGTGCCAGCAGCGTAGGGCAGGTCGCTGGGGCCAACGTCCTGACTTTC,CASSVGQVAGANVLTF
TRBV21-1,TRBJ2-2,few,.,TGTGCCAGCAGCAATTTGGGACAGGGGAACACCGGGGAGCTGTTTTTT,CASSNLGQGNTGELFF
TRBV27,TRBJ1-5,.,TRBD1,TGTGCCAGCAGTCCTGCGACAGGGGAGTATCAGCCCCAGCATTTT,CASSPATGEYQPQHF
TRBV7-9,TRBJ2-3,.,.,TGTGCCAGCAGCCCTACAGGGTTTTCGGATACGCAGTATTTT,CASSPTGFSDTQYF
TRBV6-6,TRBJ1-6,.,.,TGTGCCAGCAGTCCCATCGACAGTTATAATTCACCCCTCCACTTT,CASSPIDSYNSPLHF
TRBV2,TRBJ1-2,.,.,TGTGCCAGCAGATCAGGGAAAGGCTATGGCTACACCTTC,CASRSGKGYGYTF
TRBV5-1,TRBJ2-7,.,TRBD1,TGCGCCAGCAGACTGGCGGGACAGGGGACCTACGAGCAGTACTTC,CASRLAGQGTYEQYF
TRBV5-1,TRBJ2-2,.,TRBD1,TGCGCCAGCAGCTTGGTCGGGCAGGGGGCGGCCGGGGAGCTGTTTTTT,CASSLVGQGAAGELFF
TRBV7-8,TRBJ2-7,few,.,TGTGCCAGCAGGCCCGGGACACGGAGCTCCTACGAGCAGTACTTC,CASRPGTRSSYEQYF
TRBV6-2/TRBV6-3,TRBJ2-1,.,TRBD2,TGTGCCAGCAGTTACACCCTCCTAGCGGGGGGCTCCTACAATGAGCAGTTCTTC,CASSYTLLAGGSYNEQFF
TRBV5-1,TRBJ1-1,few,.,TGCGCCAGCAGCTCGACAGGGAACACTGAAGCTTTCTTT,CASSSTGNTEAFF
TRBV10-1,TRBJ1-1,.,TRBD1,TGCGCCAGCAGTGAGAAGTGTAAGGGGGCAAACACTGAAGCTTTCTTT,CASSEKCKGANTEAFF
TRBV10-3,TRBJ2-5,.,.,TGTGCCATCTCGGACATACAAGAGACCCAGTACTTC,CAISDIQETQYF
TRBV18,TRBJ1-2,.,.,TGTGCCAGCTCACCAATCGATGGGGGGGATGGCTACACCTTC,CASSPIDGGDGYTF
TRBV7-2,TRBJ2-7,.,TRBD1,TGTGCCAGCAGCCTAACCCCGGGACAGGGGGACGAGCAGTACTTC,CASSLTPGQGDEQYF
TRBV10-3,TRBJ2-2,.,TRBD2,TGTGCCCACGGGGCTAGCGGGGGGGCTAGAACCGGGGAGCTGTTTTTT,CAHGASGGARTGELFF
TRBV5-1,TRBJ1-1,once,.,TGCGCCAGCAGTCGGACTGTGAACACTGAAGCTTTCTTT,CASSRTVNTEAFF
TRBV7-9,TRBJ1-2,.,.,TGTGCCAGCCGACAAGGGGCGGTGTATGGCTACACCTTC,CASRQGAVYGYTF
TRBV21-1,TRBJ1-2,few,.,TGTGCCAGCAACCCACCGACAGGGAACTATGGCTACACCTTC,CASNPPTGNYGYTF
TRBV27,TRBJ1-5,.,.,TGTGCCAGCAGTTTGCAGGGGCAGCCCCAGCATTTT,CASSLQGQPQHF
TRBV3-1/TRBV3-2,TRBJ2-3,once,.,TGTGCCAGCAGCCAAGATTTGGGGCCAGATACGCAGTATTTT,CASSQDLGPDTQYF
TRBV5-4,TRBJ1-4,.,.,TGTGCCAGCAGCTTGGAGGGGGTGCGCGAAAAACTGTTTTTT,CASSLEGVREKLFF
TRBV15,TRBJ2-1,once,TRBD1,TGTGCCACCAGCAGCGGTCTGGGGACAGTCAATGAGCAGTTCTTC,CATSSGLGTVNEQFF
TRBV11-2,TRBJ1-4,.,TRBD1,TGTGCCAGCAGCGCTGGGACAGGGAGTAAACTGTTTTTT,CASSAGTGSKLFF
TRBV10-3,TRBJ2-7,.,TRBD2,TGTGCCATCAGTGTGGGCGGGGGGGACGAGCAGTACTTC,CAISVGGGDEQYF
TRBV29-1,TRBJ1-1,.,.,TGCAGCGTGGGGCAGGGCGGTGTAGCTTTCTTT,CSVGQGGVAFF
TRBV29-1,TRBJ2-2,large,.,TGCAGCGTTCTAAAGGGAGTCACCGGGGAGCTGTTTTTT,CSVLKGVTGELFF
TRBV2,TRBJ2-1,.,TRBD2,TGTGCCAGCAGTAAAAGCGGGGGGGCTACAATGGAGCAGTTCTTC,CASSKSGGATMEQFF
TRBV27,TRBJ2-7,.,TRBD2,TGTGCCAGCAGTTTAGCGGGGGGCCTCTACGAGCAGTACTTC,CASSLAGGLYEQYF
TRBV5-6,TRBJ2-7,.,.,TGTGCCAGCAGCTTAGTAGTCTCCTACGAGCAGTACTTC,CASSLVVSYEQYF
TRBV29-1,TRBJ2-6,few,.,TGCAGCGTTGAGTCCAGCTCTGGGGCCAACGTCCTGACTTTC,CSVESSSGANVLTF
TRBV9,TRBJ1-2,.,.,TGTGCCAGCAGCCCCCAGGGGAGCCTTGGCTACACCTTC,CASSPQGSLGYTF
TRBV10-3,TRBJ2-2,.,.,TGTGCCATCAGTGACATGGGGGGAACCGGGGAGCTGTTTTTT,CAISDMGGTGELFF
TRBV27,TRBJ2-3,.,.,TGTGCCAGCTCGCGGGCCGGCCCAGATACGCAGTATTTT,CASSRAGPDTQYF
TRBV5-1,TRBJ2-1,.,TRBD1,TGCGCCAGCAGCTTCCGACAGGGGGCGCTCGATGAGCAGTTCTTC,CASSFRQGALDEQFF
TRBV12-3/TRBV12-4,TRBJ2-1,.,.,TGTGCCAGCAGACTAGCTGACAATGAGCAGTTCTTC,CASRLADNEQFF
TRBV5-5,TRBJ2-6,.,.,TGTGCCAGCGGGTTTCGGGGATTCTCTGGGGCCAACGTCCTGACTTTC,CASGFRGFSGANVLTF
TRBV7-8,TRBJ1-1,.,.,TGTGCCAGCAGCTTAGAAGGTAGACAGAGAAACACTGAAGCTTTCTTT,CASSLEGRQRNTEAFF
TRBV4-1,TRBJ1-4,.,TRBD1,TGCGCCAGCAGCTCCTTACAGGGGCTGGGAACTAATGAAAAACTGTTTTTT,CASSSLQGLGTNEKLFF
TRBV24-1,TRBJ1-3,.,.,TGTGCCACCCAAAACGGGTTCTCGAGGGACACCATATATTTT,CATQNGFSRDTIYF